The present entry profiles one TCR beta chain with its context. Antigen unknown. These data originate in a study of T-cell reconstitution after alpha-beta-depleted transplantation in children. It was with unique molecular identifiers that the TCRbeta library was prepared. MiXCR, run by TCRdb on the PCR reads, gives a single entry per CDR3 protein. The profile covers fewer than 750,000 distinct CDR3 sequences, with under 25% appearing a single time and roughly 13% taken by the ten largest. Findings and caveats of the study: Several hundred expanded graft clones reportedly were the source of alpha-beta T cells about two months after transplant. Once a year had passed after transplant, T-cell counts and diversity came mostly from newly produced T cells. The high TCRbeta diversity at day 60 in some patients came from surviving recipient T cells and thymic progenitors.

The source was PBMCs, mostly from graft donor cells, collected 360 days after TCRalphabeta/CD19-depleted stem cell transplant. The origin of this receptor is a boy in the first two years of life who had a stem cell transplant for acute myeloid leukemia, so the T cells may come from the graft donor.

CDR3: CASRQAVQETQYF. The CDR3 coding sequence is TGTGCCAGCAGACAGGCAGTACAAGAGACCCAGTACTTC. J is TRBJ2-5 and V is TRBV10-3; perhaps TRBD1 as D (6 bases). CDR1 and CDR2 (germline): ENHRY, SYGVKD. This CDR3 spans 13 amino acids. V shed 10 bases and J shed 2 bases, with 14 bases lying between them.